These 22 T cell receptor beta chains share one sample of origin, sequenced in a study of shared clonotypes between healthy human individuals. Measured with immunoSEQ multiplex PCR; TCRdb has only the in-frame clones, and not every one. The table records 300,000 to 400,000 clones, more than 75% of them present only once. Sequencing used memory CD8+ T cells sorted from blood. Subset indicated: CD45RO+ cells pooled with CCR7-negative TemRA cells. All receptors derive from a man younger than 30 in good health.

The chain recombines TRBV4-2 with TRBJ2-3, with TRBD2 matching over 10 bases. V lost 0 bases, J lost 4 bases, and 10 bases stayed unmatched. Germline V lookup: CDR1 LGHNA, CDR2 YNFKEQ. The CDR3 totals 18 residues. CDR3 loop: CASSQDGLAGAGPDTQYF. The CDR3 nucleotides read TGTGCCAGCAGCCAAGACGGTCTAGCGGGAGCGGGCCCAGATACGCAGTATTTT.

This clone was picked up a small number of times. The chain uses TRBV19 and TRBJ2-3; 7 bases map to TRBD2. V trimming: 3 bases; J trimming: 1 base; junction bases outside the gene matches: 4. Germline V lookup: CDR1 LNHDA, CDR2 SQIVND (reference sequence). This CDR3 is built from 15 residues. The CDR3 bases are TGTGCCAGTAGTATGTTTCTAGCGGGCACAGATACGCAGTATTTT. Translated, it gives CASSMFLAGTDTQYF.

This sequence joins TRBV7-6 and TRBJ2-7; D not certain. The CDR3 loop spans 15 amino acids. V lost 5 bases and J 5 bases, leaving 19 bases between the germline ends. The germline V gene encodes CDR1 SGHVS and CDR2 FNYEAQ. CDR3 nucleotide sequence: TGTGCCAGCAGCCCAGATTTCGGGCCCGCGGACGAGCAGTACTTC. This gives the protein CASSPDFGPADEQYF.

This rearrangement joins TRBV4-1 to TRBJ2-1; D not certain. CDR1 and CDR2 (germline): MGHRA, YSYEKL. This CDR3 is built from 15 residues. Deletions cut 1 base from V and 10 bases from J, with 17 bases between. As DNA, the CDR3 is TGCGCCAGCAGCCAAGCCGTGGCTGCCCGTTTCGAGCAGTTCTTC. Translated, it gives CASSQAVAARFEQFF.

The chain uses TRBV15 and TRBJ1-5; D gene uncertain. The CDR3 runs 18 residues. Trimming shortened V by 0 bases and J by 6 bases, and 21 bases separated the two germline ends. The germline V gene encodes CDR1 LNHNV and CDR2 YYDKDF (reference sequence). Here the CDR3 reads CATSRDRRGFTRFQPQHF. The CDR3 nucleotides read TGTGCCACCAGCAGAGATCGCCGGGGTTTCACACGATTTCAGCCCCAGCATTTT.

The chain uses TRBV27 and TRBJ2-7; possibly TRBD1 for D (6 bases). From germline, CDR1 is MNHEY and CDR2 SMNVEV (reference sequence). This CDR3 has 14 amino acids. Trimming shortened V by 5 bases and J by 0 bases, and 11 bases separated the two germline ends. The CDR3 reads CASSLQGLSYEQYF. The CDR3 nucleotides read TGTGCCAGCAGTCTCCAGGGGCTCTCCTACGAGCAGTACTTC.

This rearrangement joins TRBV6-5 to TRBJ2-1; 11 nucleotides match TRBD2. Germline loops: CDR1 MNHEY, CDR2 SVGAGI. The CDR3 contains 16 residues. Losses at the gene ends were 2 bases for V and 7 bases for J; bases not matched to a gene: 7. The CDR3 region is CASSYGGTSGGNEQFF. The CDR3 DNA follows: TGTGCCAGCAGTTACGGGGGGACTAGCGGAGGGAATGAGCAGTTCTTC.

The genes are TRBV27 and TRBJ2-1; D is uncertain. Germline assignment: CDR1 MNHEY and CDR2 SMNVEV (reference sequence). V gave up 3 bases and J gave up 1 base, with 7 bases separating them. The CDR3 runs 14 residues. DNA of the CDR3: TGTGCCAGCAGTTTTACGGAATCCTACAATGAGCAGTTCTTC. Amino acids: CASSFTESYNEQFF.

The chain combines TRBV5-6 with TRBJ1-5; D possibly corresponds to TRBD1 (5 bases). V dropped 4 bases and J dropped 3 bases, with 17 bases sitting between them. Germline assignment: CDR1 SGHDT and CDR2 YYEEEE. The CDR3 is made up of 16 amino acids. The CDR3 loop reads CASSRTTVSFNQPQHF. In nucleotides, the CDR3 is TGTGCCAGCAGCCGGACAACTGTCAGTTTCAATCAGCCCCAGCATTTT.

The chain joins TRBV7-8 to TRBJ2-5; tentatively, D is TRBD2 (5 bases). Germline CDR1 is SGHVS and CDR2 is FQNEAQ. The V end was cut by 1 base, the J end by 4 bases, with 13 bases between. The CDR3 has 15 amino acids. CDR3 loop: CASSLGALAPETQYF. The DNA for the CDR3 is TGTGCCAGCAGCTTAGGGGCCCTAGCTCCAGAGACCCAGTACTTC. Variable domain in full (rest from reference TRBV7-8 and TRBJ2-5): GAGVSQSPRYKVAKRGQDVALRCDPISGHVSLFWYQQALGQGPEFLTYFQNEAQLDKSGLPSDRFFAERPEGSVSTLKIQRTQQEDSAVYLCASSLGALAPETQYFGPGTRLLVL.

V and J are TRBV13 and TRBJ1-2; 7 bases fit TRBD1. The germline V gene has CDR1 PRHDT and CDR2 FYEKMQ (reference sequence). V lost 5 bases and J lost 4; bases outside the gene matches: 4. CDR3 length: 13 amino acids. In DNA form, the CDR3 reads TGTGCCAGCAGCGGGGGACAGAGCTATGGCTACACCTTC. This translates into CASSGGQSYGYTF.

This clone occurred once. The gene calls are TRBV6-5 and TRBJ2-7; D is possibly TRBD1 (5 bases). Trimming took off 6 bases at V and 3 bases at J, with 15 bases between the two ends. Looked up from germline, CDR1 is MNHEY and CDR2 is SVGAGI. The CDR3 is 14 amino acids. CDR3 amino acids: CASSLGVGSYEQYF. The CDR3 coding sequence is TGTGCCAGCAGCCTAGGGGTGGGAAGCTACGAGCAGTACTTC.

This clone was seen a single time. The chain couples TRBV27 to TRBJ1-1; tentative D call: TRBD1 (6 bases). The CDR3 loop spans 14 amino acids. V dropped 7 bases and J dropped 3 bases, with 15 bases sitting between them. Germline V CDR1 and CDR2: MNHEY, SMNVEV (reference sequence). DNA of the CDR3: TGTGCCAGCAACCCCTCGGGGGGGCACACTGAAGCTTTCTTT. This encodes CASNPSGGHTEAFF.

V and J are TRBV28 and TRBJ2-7; 10 nucleotides line up with TRBD1. The CDR3 totals 17 residues. The germline CDR1 and CDR2 sequences are MDHEN and SYDVKM. Germline trimming cut 4 bases from V and 6 bases from J; bases unmatched to any gene: 15. CDR3 sequence: CASSYGPGGQGNTEQYF. The CDR3 DNA follows: TGTGCCAGCAGTTATGGTCCTGGGGGACAGGGGAATACCGAGCAGTACTTC.

This chain joins TRBV4-3 and TRBJ2-1; TRBD2 might be the D (6 bases). Germline lookup yields CDR1 LGHNA and CDR2 YSLEER. V was trimmed by 3 bases and J by 3 bases, leaving 12 bases between them. This CDR3 is 15 amino acids long. The CDR3 coding sequence is TGCGCCAGCAGCCAGCGGGATAACATCTACAATGAGCAGTTCTTC. Residues: CASSQRDNIYNEQFF.

J is TRBJ2-3 and V is TRBV2, with 9 positions matching TRBD1. Trimming took 2 bases from V and 4 from J; bases not matched to a gene: 13. The CDR3 is 18 amino acids. Germline values: CDR1 SNHLY, CDR2 FYNNEI. CDR3 sequence reads: CASSESLEGQGTADTQYF. The CDR3 DNA follows: TGTGCCAGCAGTGAAAGCTTAGAAGGACAGGGGACAGCAGATACGCAGTATTTT.

The genes are TRBV13 and TRBJ1-5, with D possibly TRBD1 on 5 matching bases. The germline V gene encodes CDR1 PRHDT and CDR2 FYEKMQ (reference sequence). V was cut by 5 bases and J by 5 bases, with 10 bases left in between. CDR3 length: 13 amino acids. The CDR3 DNA reads as TGTGCCAGCAGCGCGGGGGGTCATCAGCCCCAGCATTTT. Residues: CASSAGGHQPQHF.

This sequence joins TRBV4-1 and TRBJ1-6; a possible D gene is TRBD1 (5 bases). The CDR3 has 15 residues. Germline values: CDR1 MGHRA, CDR2 YSYEKL. V gave up 1 base and J gave up 14 bases, with 18 bases separating them. The CDR3 loop is CASSQGGAVEWSLHF. CDR3 sequence (DNA): TGCGCCAGCAGCCAAGGTGGGGCAGTCGAATGGTCCCTCCACTTT.

The chain combines TRBV4-1 with TRBJ2-7, with 7 bases fitting TRBD1. The CDR3 is 14 amino acids. Trimming removed 2 bases from V and 6 bases from J; junction bases left unmatched: 7. Germline V CDR1 and CDR2: MGHRA, YSYEKL. Here the CDR3 DNA reads TGCGCCAGCAGCCAACCTATTGGACAGGCCGAGCAGTACTTC. It encodes CASSQPIGQAEQYF.

The CDR3 here is CASSRLRISEEFGYTF. Written as DNA, the CDR3 is TGTGCCAGCAGTCGACTTAGAATTTCGGAGGAGTTTGGCTACACCTTC. The J gene is TRBJ1-2, the V gene TRBV7-9; D is uncertain. With 6 bases removed from V and 7 bases from J, the gap between germline ends came to 24 bases. From germline, CDR1 is SEHNR and CDR2 FQNEAQ (reference sequence). The CDR3 extends over 16 amino acids.

The table lists this clone with a few counts. V and J are TRBV7-9 and TRBJ1-1, with unresolved D. Germline values: CDR1 SEHNR, CDR2 FQNEAQ (reference sequence). V lost 5 bases, J lost 10 bases, and 11 bases lay in between. The CDR3 has 11 residues. CDR3 nucleotides: TGTGCCAGCAGCCGGTTATTGGGAGCTTTCTTT. Amino acids: CASSRLLGAFF.

This clone was recorded many times. The gene calls are TRBV4-1 and TRBJ2-7; 8 bases agree with TRBD1. This CDR3 contains 15 residues. The V gene's germline CDR1 is MGHRA and CDR2 YSYEKL. J gave up 0 bases and V 5 bases, and 6 bases lay outside the gene matches. CDR3 loop: CASSAGQGSSYEQYF. In nucleotides, the CDR3 is TGCGCCAGCAGCGCCGGACAGGGTTCCTCCTACGAGCAGTACTTC.